The entry below describes one T cell receptor beta chain. Primers: 60 Vbeta forward and 13 Jbeta reverse. TCRdb keeps only in-frame clones here, not all; method: immunoSEQ multiplex PCR. The data contain roughly 97,000 clones, roughly 9.4% of them singletons. The donors, nominally healthy at sampling, likely had unrecorded immune exposures. These data belong to a study of cytomegalovirus exposure and HLA in healthy donors. Study-wide context: Earlier findings included more than 95 million unique TCR beta sequences obtained from around 180 million T cells.

Per the germline V gene, CDR1 is SGDLS and CDR2 is YYNGEE. Trimming removed 1 base at V and 6 bases at J, with 11 bases between. This CDR3 is 13 amino acids long. The source of this sequence is a man aged 45-60 years in good health and CMV-seropositive. The material sequenced was PBMCs. This chain links TRBV9 with TRBJ2-7; D is uncertain. The CDR3 coding sequence is TGTGCCAGCAGCGTACAAGTAGCAACCGAGCAGTACTTC. Amino acids: CASSVQVATEQYF.